This T cell receptor (beta chain) emerged from a study of quantifying T cell responses using KT2 cells. Study-wide context: Reverse transcription used primers in the TCR alpha and beta constant regions.

An oligo carrying a UMI was ligated to the cDNA 3' end. An equimolar mix of RC1.1 and RC1.2 primed the beta chain across TRBC1 and TRBC2. TCRdb called the UMI-ligation and nested PCR reads again in MiXCR, with one record for every CDR3 protein. Seen here are more than 55,000 distinct CDR3 sequences, around an eighth observed once, and the top ten hold under 10%. The sample comprised PBMCs spiked with cells of the T cell clone KT2. This receptor was taken from a human donor.

The CDR3 bases are TGTGCCAGCAGCTTTAGCGGGTCGGGAAATCAGCCCCAGCATTTT. It encodes CASSFSGSGNQPQHF. The chain carries TRBV7-9 and TRBJ1-5; the D is unclear. The CDR3 covers 15 residues. The germline gives CDR1 SEHNR, CDR2 FQNEAQ (reference sequence). The V end was cut by 3 bases, the J end by 4 bases, with 13 bases between. Supplemented by reference TRBV7-9 and TRBJ1-5, the full variable domain reads DTGVSQNPRHKITKRGQNVTFRCDPISEHNRLYWYRQTLGQGPEFLTYFQNEAQLEKSRLLSDRFSAERPKGSFSTLEIQRTEQGDSAMYLCASSFSGSGNQPQHFGDGTRLSIL.